Described below is a single T cell receptor (beta chain) sequence and its context. This entry belongs to a study of T cell changes during pregnancy in multiple sclerosis. The CDR3 consists of 15 residues. Trimming took off 0 bases at V and 10 bases at J, with 17 bases between the two ends. Germline V CDR1 and CDR2: SGDLS, YYNGEE. Here immunoSEQ multiplex PCR was the method, and the copy in TCRdb shows in-frame clones only, minus some. Seen here are about 36,000 clones, roughly 91% observed once, and the top ten hold about 0.5%. The receptor was derived from a female donor with multiple sclerosis, enrolled in a pregnancy study. The sample in question was CD4+ T cells from peripheral blood mononuclear cells, obtained in the first trimester of pregnancy. This chain links TRBV9 with TRBJ2-1; D perhaps matches TRBD2 (6 bases). The DNA for the CDR3 is TGTGCCAGCAGCGTAGGCCCCCGACTAGGTTTGGAGCAGTTCTTC. Residues: CASSVGPRLGLEQFF.